The present T cell receptor beta chain was sequenced within a study of prognosis after radiotherapy for stage I lung cancer. On the study more broadly: Among the non-small cell lung cancer patients, all were considered medically inoperable. About 7 patients had tumors that were squamous cell carcinoma, and eleven to twelve had adenocarcinoma.

CDR3 size: 15 residues. The V and J ends lost 4 bases and 5 bases respectively, with 17 bases between them. Germline V gene sequence: CDR1 DFQATT, CDR2 SNEGSKA (reference sequence). The study amplified the TCR beta CDR3 region from genomic DNA. This amplification was carried out by two rounds of multiplex PCR. It was primers specific to each TRBV and TRBJ gene that first-round PCR used. From the multiplex PCR reads, TCRdb called clonotypes with MiXCR, one entry per CDR3 protein. Of 20,000 to 30,000 distinct CDR3 sequences listed, around 39% are singletons. Judged by abundance, this clonotype is medium-sized.

The chain employs TRBV20-1 and TRBJ2-2, with D possibly TRBD2 on 6 matching bases. This receptor was taken from a donor aged 50 or older with non-small cell lung cancer. Sequencing used PBMCs, obtained before or after stereotactic body radiation therapy (not recorded which). CDR3 sequence: CSAIPVRRETGELFF. DNA for the CDR3: TGCAGTGCTATTCCCGTGCGACGGGAGACCGGGGAGCTGTTTTTT.